The 9 T cell receptor beta chains given below trace back to one sample, sequenced in a study of beta chain features in type 1 diabetes. The isolated RNA, all of it, was reverse transcribed, so expressed TCRB transcripts were what got sequenced. Only in-frame clones appear in the TCRdb table, and some are missing; sequencing was by immunoSEQ multiplex PCR. This table holds 300,000 to 400,000 clones, roughly 9.6% found once. Sequences were obtained from naive CD4+ T cells from blood. All receptors come from a woman in her thirties in good health.

This clone occurred a few times. The V gene is TRBV11-2, the J gene TRBJ2-3, with D uncertain. V lost 5 bases to trimming and J lost 8 bases, with 23 bases between them. Germline CDR1 reads SGHAT; CDR2 reads FQNNGV. This CDR3 contains 16 residues. This CDR3 reads CASSVARLPTPGTQYF. CDR3 sequence (DNA): TGTGCCAGCAGCGTAGCCAGACTCCCCACACCGGGTACGCAGTATTTT.

The V gene is TRBV6-6, the J gene TRBJ2-1; no clear D gene. The ends were cut back, 0 bases at V and 7 bases at J, with 7 bases in the middle. In germline, CDR1 is MNHNY, CDR2 SVGAGI (reference sequence). The CDR3 length is 13 residues. CDR3 coding DNA: TGTGCCAGCAGTTACTCGCAAGCGAATGAGCAGTTCTTC. Its translation: CASSYSQANEQFF.

The chain has TRBV4-3 and TRBJ2-7; D possibly corresponds to TRBD2 (7 bases). The CDR3 sequence is 18 residues long. Trimming removed 4 bases at V and 3 bases at J, with 25 bases between. The germline V gene encodes CDR1 LGHNA and CDR2 YSLEER. The CDR3 region has the DNA TGCGCCAGCAGCCCAACCCCGGGGGGCGGAGATTTTAACTACGAGCAGTACTTC. It is translated as CASSPTPGGGDFNYEQYF.

The rearrangement links TRBV29-1 to TRBJ1-1; D is ambiguous. Germline CDR1 SQVTM, CDR2 ANQGSEA. V was cut by 4 bases and J by 11 bases, with 14 bases left in between. The length of the CDR3 is 11 residues. The DNA for the CDR3 is TGCAGCGTTGGCTGGGGAGGGAACGCTTTCTTT. It translates to CSVGWGGNAFF.

This clone has more than one count but fewer than ten. The chain couples TRBV27 to TRBJ2-3, with D perhaps matching TRBD1 (5 bases). With 6 bases removed from V and 3 bases from J, the gap between germline ends came to 16 bases. Germline lookup yields CDR1 MNHEY and CDR2 SMNVEV (reference sequence). The CDR3 is 15 residues long. CDR3 loop: CASRIGASRTDTQYF. In nucleotides, the CDR3 is TGTGCCAGCAGGATTGGGGCCAGCAGAACAGATACGCAGTATTTT.

There are a few counts of this clone. The chain employs TRBV27 and TRBJ2-5, with D possibly being TRBD1 (6 bases). The CDR3 runs to 13 residues. CDR1 and CDR2 from the germline V gene are MNHEY and SMNVEV (reference sequence). Trimming took 6 bases from V and 2 from J, leaving 10 bases between them. The CDR3 loop is CASSPDSQETQYF. The CDR3 DNA reads TGTGCCAGCAGCCCGGACAGTCAAGAGACCCAGTACTTC.

Only a few counts were recorded for this clone. The chain carries TRBV4-2 and TRBJ2-7, with 7 bases identical to TRBD1. The germline V gene has CDR1 LGHNA and CDR2 YNFKEQ. The CDR3 totals 16 residues. Losses at the gene ends were 1 base for V and 0 bases for J; bases not matched to a gene: 6. The CDR3 coding sequence is TGTGCCAGCAGCCAAGGACAGGGCTTTAGCTCCTACGAGCAGTACTTC. This encodes CASSQGQGFSSYEQYF.

This chain links TRBV4-3 with TRBJ2-2, with 9 bases aligning to TRBD1. The trim removed 0 bases at V and 5 bases at J, leaving 7 bases unmatched. CDR1 and CDR2 (germline): LGHNA, YSLEER. The CDR3 is 17 residues long. The CDR3 DNA reads TGCGCCAGCAGCCAAGATCTGGGGACAGGGCGGACCGGGGAGCTGTTTTTT. This encodes CASSQDLGTGRTGELFF.

The CDR3, as DNA: TGTGCCAGCAGCGTAGATTCCGGTTGGGAACGAGGAGGAGAGACCCAGTACTTC. The encoded protein is CASSVDSGWERGGETQYF. The chain couples TRBV9 to TRBJ2-5; D is possibly TRBD2 (5 bases). Germline assignment: CDR1 SGDLS and CDR2 YYNGEE. V was cut by 0 bases and J by 4 bases, with 22 bases left in between. CDR3 size: 18 residues.